This T cell receptor (beta chain) was identified in a study of STAT3 mutations in large granular lymphocyte leukemia. This clone was seen just once. Its cognate antigen is unknown. TCRbeta libraries averaged around 42,000 productive templates per sample. Produced via immunoSEQ multiplex PCR; TCRdb's table is partial and in-frame only. In the table there are 7,800 or so clones, 90% to 95% of which are singletons. Notes on the study in general: Treatment regimens differed across patients between samplings. TCR clonotype switching after therapy occurred in about 30% of the 18 patients. In T-cell large granular lymphocyte leukemia, about half of patients showed multiple immunodominant subclonotypes.

The CDR3 covers 15 residues. In germline, CDR1 is PRHDT, CDR2 FYEKMQ (reference sequence). V was trimmed by 5 bases and J by 7 bases, leaving 21 bases between them. The source of this sequence is a middle-aged man with T-cell large granular lymphocyte leukemia. Some clones in this sample may be carry-over from other donors' samples. Material for sequencing was peripheral blood mononuclear cells. The V gene is TRBV13, the J gene TRBJ2-7; possible D gene TRBD2, 5 bases. The CDR3 nucleotides are TGTGCCAGCAGCACCAACACGCATAGCCGAGGGGAGCAGTACTTC. This translates into CASSTNTHSRGEQYF.